This TCR beta chain was documented in a study of OX40 agonist ivuxolimab in advanced cancers. Study in general: People who had prior anti-PD-1, anti-PD-L1 or anti-CTLA-4 therapy could take part, and around 43% had some. Partial responses, seen in three patients, involved one hepatocellular carcinoma and two cutaneous melanomas. Study results and limitations: Those patients achieving a partial response at 0.1-3.0 mg/kg showed among the lowest clonal expansion.

The CDR3 length is 14 residues. V was shortened by 3 bases and J by 6 bases, with 15 bases between the two germline ends. Germline-derived CDR1 and CDR2 are MDHEN and SYDVKM. Repertoires were generated with immunoSEQ multiplex PCR, while TCRdb's copy carries only in-frame clones and drops some. The sample holds approximately 20,000 clones, around 80% seen once. On this clone: Antigen specificity is unknown.

The sample consisted of CD4+ or CD8+ T cells sorted from blood, taken in a trial of the OX40 agonist ivuxolimab. V is TRBV28 and J is TRBJ2-7; D not resolved. The sequence was collected from an adult with an advanced solid tumor such as melanoma, head and neck, liver or kidney cancer. The CDR3 DNA reads as TGTGCCAGCAGTTTTACGGACGGCACGATCGAGCAGTACTTC. Translation: CASSFTDGTIEQYF.